This T cell receptor beta chain was sequenced in a study of blood T cell repertoires in COVID-19. As for the study in general: COVID-19 samples collected from the United States, Italy and Spain covered acute and convalescent phases. From T cells, B-cell-depleted T cells, or PBMCs came the material, which was cDNA or gDNA.

How the authors handled the data: Amplification from reference gene primers served as the basis for estimated nucleated cell counts. The data were produced by immunoSEQ multiplex PCR, yet TCRdb's version contains in-frame clones alone and is incomplete. V and J calls and clone size come straight from that table; D and trimming were deduced from the DNA. The sample consists of about 100,000 clones, 84% of them appearing once. This TCR was sampled from a man aged 65 to 79 with active or convalescent COVID-19. The specimen sequenced was peripheral blood.

The CDR3 protein is CASSGDERISTGELFF. Written as DNA, the CDR3 is TGTGCCAGCAGCGGGGATGAGCGGATCTCGACCGGGGAGCTGTTTTTT. This chain links TRBV7-9 with TRBJ2-2, with a weak D call TRBD2 (5 bases). Trimming stripped 5 bases from V and 5 bases from J, with 18 bases between. CDR3 size: 16 residues. Germline assignment: CDR1 SEHNR and CDR2 FQNEAQ (reference sequence).